These T cell receptor beta chains were read from a single sample in a study of blood T cell repertoires in COVID-19. The method was immunoSEQ multiplex PCR; TCRdb's version includes in-frame clones alone and lacks a portion of them. The sample shows hundreds of thousands of clones, around 91% of them seen only once. Sample: peripheral blood. The receptors come from a woman aged 55 to 70 with acute or convalescent COVID-19. Each CDR3 is given with its conserved first and last residue. The order of the fields is V gene, J gene, clone size, D gene, CDR3 DNA, CDR3 protein. The D gene is left open where the match is weak. Size is omitted from some rows. Given values are once, few, many or a class for expanded clones.

TRBV7-4	TRBJ1-4	NA	NA	TGTGCCAGCAGCCCCACAGGGCCTCCAACTAATGAAAAACTGTTTTTT	CASSPTGPPTNEKLFF
TRBV19	TRBJ2-1	NA	TRBD2	TGTGCCAGTAGTACTGGAATTGGGGGGGGGTACAATGAGCAGTTCTTC	CASSTGIGGGYNEQFF
TRBV5-8	TRBJ1-6	NA	NA	TGTGCTTCCAACAACCGGGACATCGTTTATAATTCACCCCTCCACTTT	CASNNRDIVYNSPLHF
TRBV5-4	TRBJ1-1	NA	NA	TGTGCCAGCAGCTTGGCCAGAGGGAATCAAGAAGCTTTCTTT	CASSLARGNQEAFF
TRBV28	TRBJ2-7	NA	NA	TGTGCCAGCAGCCCAGGGGGGACCTACGAGCAGTACTTC	CASSPGGTYEQYF
TRBV14	TRBJ1-2	NA	NA	TGTGCCAGCAGCAATCAACAGAACTATGGCTACACCTTC	CASSNQQNYGYTF
TRBV15	TRBJ2-6	NA	TRBD1	TGTGCCACCAGCGAGACAGGGCTTAGCTCTGGGGCCAACGTCCTGACTTTC	CATSETGLSSGANVLTF
TRBV28	TRBJ2-7	NA	NA	TGTGCCAGCAGTCCCTTATCGCGCCCTACCGAGCAGTACTTC	CASSPLSRPTEQYF
TRBV28	TRBJ1-4	NA	NA	TGTGCCAGCAGTCCCGGGGATTACGAAAAACTGTTTTTT	CASSPGDYEKLFF
TRBV12-1	TRBJ1-1	NA	NA	TGTGCCAGCAGCCTCAGCCGGTGGGCGCACCCGAACACTGAAGCTTTCTTT	CASSLSRWAHPNTEAFF
TRBV6-5	TRBJ1-1	NA	NA	TGTGCCAGCAGCATCAGGAGTAATGCGGGCACTGAAGCTTTCTTT	CASSIRSNAGTEAFF
TRBV6-2/TRBV6-3	TRBJ2-2	NA	TRBD2	TGTGCCAGCAGTTACTCGCCTAGCGGGAGCTTCGGGGAGCTGTTTTTT	CASSYSPSGSFGELFF
TRBV28	TRBJ1-3	NA	NA	TGTGCCAGCACTACTACCAGATACAGGGTTTCTGGAAACACCATATATTTT	CASTTTRYRVSGNTIYF
TRBV24-1	TRBJ2-2	NA	TRBD1	TGTGCCACCAGTCTACAGGGGCCCGGGGAGCTGTTTTTT	CATSLQGPGELFF
TRBV7-8	TRBJ2-1	NA	TRBD2	TGTGCCAGCAGCTTGACTAGCGGGAGCCACAATGAGCAGTTCTTC	CASSLTSGSHNEQFF
TRBV7-2	TRBJ2-1	NA	NA	TGTGCCAGCAGCCTAGCGGACAGCTCCTACAATGAGCAGTTCTTC	CASSLADSSYNEQFF
TRBV18	TRBJ1-3	NA	TRBD1	TGTGCCAGCTCACCACACAGGGGTCCGGGAAACACCATATATTTT	CASSPHRGPGNTIYF
TRBV12-3/TRBV12-4	TRBJ2-7	NA	NA	TGTGCCAGCAGTTTAGGGGGCCACGAGCAGTACTTC	CASSLGGHEQYF
TRBV19	TRBJ1-2	NA	TRBD1	TGTGCCAGCACGACAGGGAACTATGGCTACACCTTC	CASTTGNYGYTF
TRBV2	TRBJ2-5	NA	NA	TGTGCCAGCAGTGGGGTTGTGGGGAGAGAGACCCAGTACTTC	CASSGVVGRETQYF
TRBV6-2/TRBV6-3	TRBJ2-7	NA	TRBD2	TGTGCCAGCAGTACAGGACTAGCGGGGAGCTCCTACGAGCAGTACTTC	CASSTGLAGSSYEQYF
TRBV24-1	TRBJ2-2	NA	TRBD2	TGTGCCACCAGTGATTTCGGACTAGCGGGAGCGCAGTCCGGGGAGCTGTTTTTT	CATSDFGLAGAQSGELFF
TRBV9	TRBJ2-7	NA	TRBD2	TGTGCCAGCAGCGTATCATCTAGCGGGGCCTACGAGCAGTACTTC	CASSVSSSGAYEQYF
TRBV3-1/TRBV3-2	TRBJ1-1	once	NA	TGTGCCAGCAGCCCGCAAACAGGGTTGACTGAAGCTTTCTTT	CASSPQTGLTEAFF
TRBV28	TRBJ2-6	NA	NA	TGTGCCAGCAGTTTTAGGCAGGGCCGCGACTCTGGGGCCAACGTCCTGACTTTC	CASSFRQGRDSGANVLTF
TRBV6-6	TRBJ1-1	NA	TRBD1	TGTGCCAGCACTGTGGGACAGGGAGGGGGTGAAGCTTTCTTT	CASTVGQGGGEAFF
TRBV7-6	TRBJ2-1	NA	NA	TGTGCCAGCAGCTTACCAGGAAACAATGAGCAGTTCTTC	CASSLPGNNEQFF
TRBV28	TRBJ2-7	NA	TRBD1	TGTGCCAGCACCTCACCCCTGGGTGGACAGGAGTCCTACGAGCAGTACTTC	CASTSPLGGQESYEQYF
TRBV5-4	TRBJ1-2	NA	NA	TGTGCCAGCAGCGGGGGGGACGGGGTTTTTTATGGCTACACCTTC	CASSGGDGVFYGYTF
TRBV5-4	TRBJ2-3	NA	NA	TGTGCCAGCAGCTTGGCCCAGAAGCAGGGCACAGATACGCAGTATTTT	CASSLAQKQGTDTQYF
TRBV20-1	TRBJ2-3	NA	TRBD2	TGCAGTGCTAGTACCCTTCCGGGACTAGCGGGTGGTACAGATACGCAGTATTTT	CSASTLPGLAGGTDTQYF
TRBV7-9	TRBJ1-1	NA	NA	TGTGCCAGCAGCACTCAGGGGTTCACTGAAGCTTTCTTT	CASSTQGFTEAFF
TRBV10-3	TRBJ2-7	NA	NA	TGTGCCATCAGTGGGGTAGCTCTCGGGGAGCGTCAATACGAGCAGTACTTC	CAISGVALGERQYEQYF
TRBV15	TRBJ1-1	NA	NA	TGTGCCACCAGCGCGCATCGGACAGCGAACACTGAAGCTTTCTTT	CATSAHRTANTEAFF
TRBV19	TRBJ2-5	NA	TRBD2	TGTGCCAGTACTAGGAGTGGGACTAGCGAGACCCAGTACTTC	CASTRSGTSETQYF
TRBV6-2/TRBV6-3	TRBJ2-7	once	NA	TGTGCCAGCAGCCTCGAGCAGGTCTACGAGCAGTACTTC	CASSLEQVYEQYF
TRBV6-2/TRBV6-3	TRBJ2-7	NA	NA	TGTGCCAGCAGTTTCGGGGGCTACGAGCAGTACTTC	CASSFGGYEQYF
TRBV2	TRBJ2-5	NA	NA	TGTGCCAGCAGTGAATATGAAGAGACCCAGTACTTC	CASSEYEETQYF
TRBV27	TRBJ2-7	NA	NA	TGTGCCAGCAGTTTATCAGGGGTAGGGTCCTACGAGCAGTACTTC	CASSLSGVGSYEQYF
TRBV30	TRBJ2-7	NA	NA	TGTGCCTGGAACCGAGCGAAAGGATACGAGCAGTACTTC	CAWNRAKGYEQYF
TRBV5-5	TRBJ1-3	once	TRBD1	TGTGCCAGCAGCTTGAGGGGACAGTCTGGAAACACCATATATTTT	CASSLRGQSGNTIYF
TRBV30	TRBJ2-3	NA	NA	TGTGCCTGGAGTGCCCCAGGAGGGCTAATCACAGATACGCAGTATTTT	CAWSAPGGLITDTQYF
TRBV4-3	TRBJ1-5	NA	NA	TGCGCCAGCAGCCAAGATGAGCCGGCGGACAGTCCACCCATCATCTCTAATCAGCCCCAGCATTTT	CASSQDEPADSPPIISNQPQHF
TRBV5-6	TRBJ1-6	NA	NA	TGTGCCAGCAGCTTGGCCCGCGGGGGCCGGTATAATTCACCCCTCCACTTT	CASSLARGGRYNSPLHF
TRBV6-2/TRBV6-3	TRBJ2-1	NA	NA	TGTGCCAGCAGTTACGAGGGCGATGAGCAGTTCTTC	CASSYEGDEQFF
TRBV11-2	TRBJ1-6	NA	NA	TGTGCCAGCAGCTTAGATAGACACGACCCCCTCCACTTT	CASSLDRHDPLHF
TRBV7-2	TRBJ2-5	NA	NA	TGTGCCAGCAGCTCGGGTAGAAATCGAGGGACCCAGTACTTC	CASSSGRNRGTQYF
TRBV5-1	TRBJ2-7	NA	NA	TGCGCCAGCAGCAATGAGTACGAGCAGTACTTC	CASSNEYEQYF
TRBV7-2	TRBJ2-7	NA	TRBD2	TGTGCCAGCAGCCCCCCCGAGACTAGCGGCCGCCTAATCCACGAGCAGTACTTC	CASSPPETSGRLIHEQYF
TRBV2	TRBJ1-6	NA	TRBD1	TGTGCCGCAAGACAGGGACAGTCCTATAATTCACCCCTCCACTTT	CAARQGQSYNSPLHF
TRBV6-6	TRBJ1-1	NA	NA	TGTGCCAGCAGCGGACATTTTGAAGCTTTCTTT	CASSGHFEAFF
TRBV9	TRBJ2-2	NA	NA	TGTGCCAGCAGCGGACGGGGTGCCGGGGAGCTGTTTTTT	CASSGRGAGELFF
TRBV7-8	TRBJ2-3	NA	TRBD2	TGTGCCAGCAACGCCGGGACTAGCGGGGGGGTGGGCACAGATACGCAGTATTTT	CASNAGTSGGVGTDTQYF
TRBV4-2	TRBJ2-3	NA	NA	TGTGCCAGCAGCCCGGACTCGGCCACAGATACGCAGTATTTT	CASSPDSATDTQYF